These 28 T cell receptor beta chains came from one sample sequenced in a study of blood T cell repertoires in COVID-19. Data came from immunoSEQ multiplex PCR; TCRdb stores just in-frame clones and leaves some out. The profile shows roughly 150,000 clones, approximately 80% of them singletons. Sequencing used peripheral blood. The receptor source for this set is a woman between 50 and 59 years old with acute or convalescent COVID-19.

The J gene is TRBJ2-5, the V gene TRBV20-1; D unclear. There are 11 residues in the CDR3. V dropped 6 bases and J dropped 4 bases, with 9 bases sitting between them. The germline gives CDR1 DFQATT, CDR2 SNEGSKA (reference sequence). The CDR3 protein is CSAQYSETQYF. CDR3 coding DNA: TGCAGTGCCCAGTATTCAGAGACCCAGTACTTC.

V is TRBV28 and J is TRBJ1-1; possibly TRBD1 for D (5 bases). The CDR3 consists of 16 residues. CDR1 MDHEN and CDR2 SYDVKM come from the germline V gene. With 6 bases removed from V and 2 bases from J, the gap between germline ends came to 19 bases. CDR3 sequence: CASSPQSVRVNTEAFF. CDR3 coding DNA: TGTGCCAGCAGCCCGCAGTCTGTCAGGGTAAACACTGAAGCTTTCTTT.

V is TRBV24-1 and J is TRBJ2-7; 7 bases map to TRBD1. Germline trimming cut 6 bases from V and 1 base from J; bases unmatched to any gene: 8. Per germline, CDR1 KGHDR and CDR2 SFDVKD. CDR3 length equals 15 residues. Here the CDR3 reads CATSFCSGQSYEQYF. The CDR3 DNA is TGTGCCACCAGTTTCTGCTCGGGACAGTCCTACGAGCAGTACTTC.

J is TRBJ1-3 and V is TRBV4-3, with D maybe TRBD1 (6 bases). The germline V and J ends were trimmed by 0 bases and 0 bases, with 15 bases remaining between them. The germline CDR1 and CDR2 sequences are LGHNA and YSLEER. The CDR3 covers 18 residues. CDR3 in DNA: TGCGCCAGCAGCCAAGAAGTTTACAGGGACCTCTCTGGAAACACCATATATTTT. It translates to CASSQEVYRDLSGNTIYF.

This clone came up a few times. The chain employs TRBV9 and TRBJ1-6; no definite D call. V was pared by 0 bases and J by 3 bases, with 10 bases between. The CDR3 totals 16 residues. The germline V gene has CDR1 SGDLS and CDR2 YYNGEE. CDR3 region: CASSVDSRVYNSPLHF. In DNA, the CDR3 is TGTGCCAGCAGCGTAGACAGCCGAGTCTATAATTCACCCCTCCACTTT.

V gene TRBV4-3 combines with J gene TRBJ2-3; 7 nucleotides line up with TRBD2. Germline V gene data show CDR1 as LGHNA and CDR2 as YSLEER. The junction had 9 bases not matched to a gene; V was cut back by 0 bases and J by 0 bases. The CDR3 is made up of 18 amino acids. The CDR3 DNA follows: TGCGCCAGCAGCCAAGACATCCCCCTAGCGGCTAGCACAGATACGCAGTATTTT. Its translation is CASSQDIPLAASTDTQYF.

This clone was observed once. The chain is built from TRBV5-1 and TRBJ1-2; 8 positions agree with TRBD1. The V gene end was trimmed by 4 bases and the J gene end by 6 bases; junction bases not matched to a gene: 11. Germline CDR1 reads SGHRS; CDR2 reads YFSETQ. CDR3 size: 15 residues. This CDR3 is CASSPQPGGGNGYTF. The CDR3 DNA reads TGCGCCAGCAGCCCGCAACCAGGGGGCGGAAATGGCTACACCTTC.

The chain combines TRBV3-1 (or the pseudogene TRBV3-2) with TRBJ1-2, with 10 bases identical to TRBD1. The CDR3 totals 14 residues. The germline CDR1 and CDR2 sequences are LGHDT and YNNKEL (reference sequence). The J segment lost 6 bases and the V segment lost 4 bases, leaving 5 bases of the junction unmatched. CDR3 DNA: TGTGCCAGCAGCCGACCTGGGACAGGGGATGGCTACACCTTC. Protein product: CASSRPGTGDGYTF.

The V gene is TRBV12-5, the J gene TRBJ2-1, with a weak D call TRBD2 (6 bases). This CDR3 is built from 13 residues. The V end was cut by 2 bases, the J end by 12 bases, with 14 bases between. Germline V gene data show CDR1 as LGHNT and CDR2 as FRNRAP. The chain's CDR3 is CASGLPPSGRQFF. The CDR3, as DNA: TGTGCTAGTGGTTTGCCCCCGAGCGGGCGGCAGTTCTTC. Drawing the rest from reference TRBV12-5 and TRBJ2-1, the complete variable domain is DARVTQTPRHKVTEMGQEVTMRCQPILGHNTVFWYRQTMMQGLELLAYFRNRAPLDDSGMPKDRFSAEMPDATLATLKIQPSEPRDSAVYFCASGLPPSGRQFFGPGTRLTVL.

This rearrangement joins TRBV6-1 to TRBJ2-4, with 7 bases fitting TRBD2. CDR3 length: 17 residues. Unmatched junction bases numbered 5, after V lost 0 bases and J lost 0 bases. Germline CDR1 reads MNHNS; CDR2 reads SASEGT. The CDR3 protein is CASSEAWEGLAKNIQYF. The CDR3 DNA follows: TGTGCCAGCAGTGAAGCCTGGGAGGGGTTAGCCAAAAACATTCAGTACTTC.

V gene TRBV5-1 combines with J gene TRBJ1-2; the D is unclear. The V and J ends lost 8 bases and 0 bases respectively, with 14 bases between them. Germline V lookup: CDR1 SGHRS, CDR2 YFSETQ. There are 14 residues in the CDR3. The CDR3: CASKDISANYGYTF. The CDR3 nucleotides read TGCGCCAGTAAAGACATTTCCGCTAACTATGGCTACACCTTC.

The chain combines TRBV7-8 with TRBJ1-1, with D perhaps matching TRBD1 (6 bases). The V gene lost 0 bases and the J gene lost 7 bases, with 12 bases spanning the gap. This CDR3 is built from 14 residues. CDR1 and CDR2 (germline): SGHVS, FQNEAQ. CDR3 nucleotide sequence: TGTGCCAGCAGCTTAGCGCAGGGGCTCCATGAAGCTTTCTTT. Its protein is CASSLAQGLHEAFF.

The V and J genes are TRBV6-5 and TRBJ2-5, with 9 bases that match TRBD1. With 11 bases clipped from V and 7 bases from J, the junction kept 11 bases outside the gene matches. The CDR3 covers 13 residues. Per germline, CDR1 MNHEY and CDR2 SVGAGI. The CDR3, as DNA: TGTGCCGCAGGAAGGGACAGGGAAGGGACCCAGTACTTC. Residues: CAAGRDREGTQYF.

The rearrangement uses TRBV29-1 and TRBJ2-7, with D perhaps TRBD2 (7 bases). V was pared by 6 bases and J by 5 bases, with 17 bases between. Germline assignment: CDR1 SQVTM and CDR2 ANQGSEA. This CDR3 region has 13 residues. The CDR3 DNA reads TGCAGCGTACTCCTTGGGGGGGCCGACGAGCAGTACTTC. Its protein is CSVLLGGADEQYF.

The chain has TRBV6-2 or TRBV6-3 and TRBJ2-3; D could derive from TRBD1 or TRBD2 (6 bases each). This CDR3 contains 17 residues. Germline V gene data show CDR1 as MNHEY and CDR2 as SVGEGT. V lost 6 bases, J lost 1 base, and 20 bases lay in between. The CDR3 DNA sequence: TGTGCCAGCAGCCCGGGGGCACATAGATCAGGCACAGATACGCAGTATTTT. Protein sequence: CASSPGAHRSGTDTQYF.

The gene calls are TRBV9 and TRBJ2-3; TRBD2 matches at 12 bases. With V trimmed by 0 bases and J by 6 bases, 5 bases remained unmatched. Germline V gene data show CDR1 as SGDLS and CDR2 as YYNGEE. This CDR3 has 16 amino acids. The CDR3 nucleotides read TGTGCCAGCAGCGTAGAGGCTAGCGGGAGGGGGGATACGCAGTATTTT. Encoded protein: CASSVEASGRGDTQYF.

This clone has ten or more counts. This chain uses TRBV7-9 with TRBJ2-7; unclear D gene. In germline, CDR1 is SEHNR, CDR2 FQNEAQ (reference sequence). The CDR3 is made up of 13 amino acids. Trimming took off 5 bases at V and 1 base at J, with 9 bases between the two ends. The CDR3 DNA follows: TGTGCCAGCAGCAACCTAGTTTCCTACGAGCAGTACTTC. Its translation is CASSNLVSYEQYF.

J is TRBJ1-6 and V is TRBV9; D is possibly TRBD1 (5 bases). Trimming cost V 3 bases and J 9 bases, with 16 bases left between them. CDR1 is SGDLS and CDR2 is YYNGEE in the germline V gene. This CDR3 region has 15 residues. This chain's CDR3 is CASSGPGGARSPLHF. The DNA for the CDR3 is TGTGCCAGCAGCGGCCCGGGAGGGGCCCGTTCACCCCTCCACTTT.

V is TRBV28 and J is TRBJ2-4, with 8 bases that match TRBD2. The V gene end was trimmed by 4 bases and the J gene end by 7 bases; junction bases not matched to a gene: 6. Looked up from germline, CDR1 is MDHEN and CDR2 is SYDVKM. CDR3 length: 14 residues. The DNA for the CDR3 is TGTGCCAGCAGTTCCTGGACTAGCTCTAACATTCAGTACTTC. This gives the protein CASSSWTSSNIQYF. Full variable domain (missing parts from reference TRBV28 and TRBJ2-4): DVKVTQSSRYLVKRTGEKVFLECVQDMDHENMFWYRQDPGLGLRLIYFSYDVKMKEKGDIPEGYSVSREKKERFSLILESASTNQTSMYLCASSSWTSSNIQYFGAGTRLSVL.

The chain recombines TRBV28 with TRBJ2-7; TRBD1 aligns across 7 bases. V was clipped by 7 bases and J by 2 bases; unmatched bases: 11. The germline CDR1 and CDR2 sequences are MDHEN and SYDVKM. CDR3 length: 15 residues. The CDR3 DNA reads as TGTGCCAGCACCGTCTTACAGGGGTCCGCCTACGAGCAGTACTTC. Amino acid sequence: CASTVLQGSAYEQYF.

V gene TRBV27 combines with J gene TRBJ1-5; D may be TRBD1 (6 bases). V was trimmed by 1 base and J by 4 bases, leaving 11 bases between them. This CDR3 contains 15 residues. Germline V lookup: CDR1 MNHEY, CDR2 SMNVEV (reference sequence). The CDR3 loop reads CASSLLGQLNQPQHF. The CDR3 nucleotides are TGTGCCAGCAGTTTATTAGGACAGCTTAATCAGCCCCAGCATTTT.

The J gene is TRBJ2-7, the V gene TRBV11-2; 11 bases fit TRBD2. The CDR3 is made up of 16 amino acids. V lost 2 bases and J lost 11; bases outside the gene matches: 14. Looked up from germline, CDR1 is SGHAT and CDR2 is FQNNGV. The chain's CDR3 is CASSLSNSLAGGMEYF. The CDR3 nucleotides are TGTGCCAGCAGCTTAAGCAATAGTCTAGCGGGGGGTATGGAGTACTTC.

V usage is TRBV27 and J usage is TRBJ2-1; 7 bases align to TRBD2. With V trimmed by 3 bases and J by 5 bases, 4 bases remained unmatched. The CDR3 spans 14 residues. Germline V gene data show CDR1 as MNHEY and CDR2 as SMNVEV (reference sequence). Here the CDR3 DNA reads TGTGCCAGCAGTTTGGGGGGAGGGGACAATGAGCAGTTCTTC. Translation gives CASSLGGGDNEQFF.

The CDR3 DNA is TGTGCCAGCAGTTACTCCGGGGGAAACTATGAGCAGTACTTC. Its protein is CASSYSGGNYEQYF. V and J are TRBV6-2 or TRBV6-3 and TRBJ2-7; D perhaps matches TRBD2 (6 bases). V lost 0 bases and J lost 7, with 13 bases in between. The germline V gene encodes CDR1 MNHEY and CDR2 SVGEGT. The CDR3 spans 14 residues.

The CDR3 region has the DNA TGTGCCAGCACCAGACAGGTGAACACTGAAGCTTTCTTT. Its protein is CASTRQVNTEAFF. The chain is built from TRBV6-5 and TRBJ1-1, with a weak D call TRBD1 (6 bases). The CDR3 consists of 13 residues. Looked up from germline, CDR1 is MNHEY and CDR2 is SVGAGI. V lost 7 bases to trimming and J lost 0 bases, with 9 bases between them.

J is TRBJ2-5 and V is TRBV5-1; 7 positions agree with TRBD1. The CDR3 is 13 residues long. Trimming cost V 4 bases and J 5 bases; bases outside gene matches: 5. The germline V gene has CDR1 SGHRS and CDR2 YFSETQ. The CDR3 sequence: CASSATGDETQYF. The CDR3 region has the DNA TGCGCCAGCAGCGCCACAGGGGACGAGACCCAGTACTTC.

The chain combines TRBV6-5 with TRBJ2-7, with 7 bases that match TRBD1. The germline V gene has CDR1 MNHEY and CDR2 SVGAGI. The CDR3 sequence is 14 residues long. The V and J ends lost 6 bases and 0 bases, in that order; junction bases with no gene match: 5. In nucleotides, the CDR3 is TGTGCCAGCAGGCGCCGGGACAGCTCCTACGAGCAGTACTTC. Protein: CASRRRDSSYEQYF.

The chain is built from TRBV14 and TRBJ2-1, with TRBD2 identical over 13 bases. V trimming: 4 bases; J trimming: 12 bases; junction bases outside the gene matches: 15. The germline V gene encodes CDR1 SGHDN and CDR2 FVKESK. The CDR3 runs 17 residues. CDR3 loop: CASSPYGTSGIPGGQFF. The CDR3 region has the DNA TGTGCCAGCAGCCCATATGGGACTAGCGGGATTCCGGGTGGGCAGTTCTTC.